This T cell receptor (beta chain) was sequenced in a study of T cells after yellow fever vaccination. Findings of the study overall: Post-booster samples contained most primary-vaccination clones (nearly 98% CD4, around 89% CD8).

This clonotype was counted a few times. What it binds is unknown. TCRdb re-analysed the 5' RACE reads in MiXCR, keeping a single row per CDR3 protein. Of approximately 160,000 distinct CDR3 sequences listed, around 9.7% are singletons. Sequencing was performed on CD8+ T cells sorted from PBMCs, taken 45 days after the yellow fever booster vaccination. The TCR sequence derives from a man younger than 35 who received the YFV17D yellow fever vaccine.

The CDR3: CASSLRSSSNEQFF. The DNA of the CDR3 is TGTGCCAGCAGCTTAAGGAGCAGCTCCAATGAGCAGTTCTTC. V and J are TRBV7-2 and TRBJ2-1, with D hard to call. Germline CDR1 reads SGHTA; CDR2 reads FQGNSA. The ends were cut back, 2 bases at V and 6 bases at J, with 11 bases in the middle. The CDR3 totals 14 residues.